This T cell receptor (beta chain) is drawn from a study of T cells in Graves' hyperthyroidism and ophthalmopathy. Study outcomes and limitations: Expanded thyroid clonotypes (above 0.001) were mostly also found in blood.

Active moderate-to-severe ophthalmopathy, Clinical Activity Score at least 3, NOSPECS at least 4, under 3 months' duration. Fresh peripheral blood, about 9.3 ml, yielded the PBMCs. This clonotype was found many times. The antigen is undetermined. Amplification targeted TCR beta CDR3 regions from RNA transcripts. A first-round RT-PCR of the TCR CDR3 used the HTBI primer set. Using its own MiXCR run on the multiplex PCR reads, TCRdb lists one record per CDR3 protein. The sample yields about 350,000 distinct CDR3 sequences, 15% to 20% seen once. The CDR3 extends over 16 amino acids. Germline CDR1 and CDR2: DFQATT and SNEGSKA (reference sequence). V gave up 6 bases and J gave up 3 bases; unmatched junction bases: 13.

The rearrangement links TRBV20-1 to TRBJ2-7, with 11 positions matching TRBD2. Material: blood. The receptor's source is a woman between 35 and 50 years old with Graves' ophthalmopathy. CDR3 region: CSATRLAGWSYYEQYF. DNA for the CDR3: TGCAGTGCCACCAGACTAGCGGGATGGTCTTACTACGAGCAGTACTTC.